Below are 25 T cell receptor beta chains sequenced from a single sample in a study of blood T cells in healthy people across ages. Through a sample-barcoded 5' primer and a J-beta primer mix, a second PCR was run for roughly 6 to 11 cycles. TCRdb fed the 5' RACE reads into MiXCR, producing one record per CDR3 protein. The data show hundreds of thousands of distinct CDR3 sequences, around 52% seen once. The sample comprised blood. The receptors were gathered from a woman of 80 years or more in good health.

In this sample, this clonotype turned up once. V gene TRBV12-3 or TRBV12-4 combines with J gene TRBJ1-4, with D maybe TRBD1 (6 bases). V lost 7 bases to trimming and J lost 8 bases, with 20 bases between them. The CDR3 extends over 15 amino acids. The CDR3 coding sequence is TGTGCCAGCACCTTGACGGCGGGGGGCCGGGAAAAACTGTTTTTT. Its translation is CASTLTAGGREKLFF.

This chain connects TRBV6-5 to TRBJ1-5, with D tentatively TRBD1 (6 bases). CDR3 length: 13 amino acids. CDR1 MNHEY and CDR2 SVGAGI come from the germline V gene. Trimming cost V 0 bases and J 6 bases, with 6 bases left between them. This CDR3 reads CASSYSRGQPQHF. CDR3 coding DNA: TGTGCCAGCAGTTACTCCAGGGGTCAGCCCCAGCATTTT.

The chain recombines TRBV7-2 with TRBJ1-5; D is uncertain. V was clipped by 5 bases and J by 6 bases, with 11 bases between them. Per germline, CDR1 SGHTA and CDR2 FQGNSA. The CDR3 is 13 residues long. CDR3 loop: CASSVDLVQPQHF. In DNA, the CDR3 is TGTGCCAGCAGCGTAGACCTGGTTCAGCCCCAGCATTTT.

This clonotype has more than one count but fewer than ten. The chain couples TRBV28 to TRBJ1-1; 9 bases are a match to TRBD1. Germline trimming cut 4 bases from V and 1 base from J; bases unmatched to any gene: 7. This CDR3 is 16 amino acids long. CDR1 MDHEN and CDR2 SYDVKM come from the germline V gene. The CDR3 coding sequence is TGTGCCAGCAGTTCCGGGACAGGGTTAGAGAACACTGAAGCTTTCTTT. It is translated as CASSSGTGLENTEAFF. The variable domain in full, completed from reference TRBV28 and TRBJ1-1, reads DVKVTQSSRYLVKRTGEKVFLECVQDMDHENMFWYRQDPGLGLRLIYFSYDVKMKEKGDIPEGYSVSREKKERFSLILESASTNQTSMYLCASSSGTGLENTEAFFGQGTRLTVV.

This clonotype appeared once. The rearrangement links TRBV6-5 to TRBJ2-3; the match to TRBD1 covers 10 bases. The germline gives CDR1 MNHEY, CDR2 SVGAGI. After removal of 5 bases from V and 5 bases from J, the junction contained 4 bases not matched to a gene. There are 14 residues in the CDR3. The CDR3 nucleotides are TGTGCCAGCAGTAGACAGGGGGCGCGAGATACGCAGTATTTT. This codes for CASSRQGARDTQYF.

This clonotype was found a few times. The rearrangement links TRBV5-1 to TRBJ1-1; no clear D. Germline CDR1 and CDR2: SGHRS and YFSETQ. The CDR3 length is 15 residues. With 0 bases removed from V and 1 base from J, the gap between germline ends came to 10 bases. CDR3 in DNA: TGCGCCAGCAGCTTGGCGCTGGGGAGGAACACTGAAGCTTTCTTT. Its protein product is CASSLALGRNTEAFF.

This clonotype was detected once. J is TRBJ2-3 and V is TRBV9; 8 nucleotides match TRBD1. The J segment lost 3 bases and the V segment lost 4 bases, leaving 7 bases of the junction unmatched. Germline V lookup: CDR1 SGDLS, CDR2 YYNGEE. The CDR3 length is 15 residues. CDR3 loop: CASSPTGERTDTQYF. The CDR3 DNA follows: TGTGCCAGCAGCCCGACAGGGGAACGGACAGATACGCAGTATTTT.

Worth noting for this clonotype: This could be a read error, since a much larger clone is one nucleotide away. The chain recombines TRBV20-1 with TRBJ2-3, with 13 positions matching TRBD2. The CDR3 is 16 residues long. The V segment lost 6 bases and the J segment 8 bases; nucleotides outside the gene matches: 14. From germline, CDR1 is DFQATT and CDR2 SNEGSKA (reference sequence). The CDR3 DNA sequence: TGCAGTGCCAGGACTAGCGGGGGACTCCGAGGAGGTACGCAGTATTTT. Translating it yields CSARTSGGLRGGTQYF.

This clonotype appeared a few times. Here the CDR3 DNA reads TGTGCCAGCGGGGCTAGCAATCAGCCCCAGCATTTT. Amino acid sequence: CASGASNQPQHF. The genes are TRBV28 and TRBJ1-5; possibly TRBD1 for D (5 bases). The CDR3 extends over 12 amino acids. Germline V gives CDR1 MDHEN, CDR2 SYDVKM. V dropped 8 bases and J dropped 0 bases, with 5 bases sitting between them.

The chain recombines TRBV25-1 with TRBJ2-5; unclear D gene. Per the germline V gene, CDR1 is MGHDK and CDR2 is SYGVNS. The CDR3 consists of 16 residues. V was pared by 4 bases and J by 5 bases, with 20 bases between. The CDR3 reads CASSGPYSYVGETQYF. CDR3 nucleotides: TGTGCCAGCAGTGGGCCCTACAGTTACGTCGGGGAGACCCAGTACTTC.

This clonotype has a handful of counts. J is TRBJ2-7 and V is TRBV27; 9 nucleotides line up with TRBD1. The length of the CDR3 is 14 residues. V trimming: 5 bases; J trimming: 7 bases; junction bases outside the gene matches: 9. Germline values: CDR1 MNHEY, CDR2 SMNVEV (reference sequence). CDR3 residues: CASSPQQGAGEQYF. DNA for the CDR3: TGTGCCAGCAGTCCGCAACAGGGGGCTGGTGAGCAGTACTTC.

This clonotype has ten or more counts. The chain combines TRBV20-1 with TRBJ1-6; 9 bases line up with TRBD1. The V gene end was trimmed by 1 base and the J gene end by 6 bases; junction bases not matched to a gene: 1. The CDR3 loop spans 14 amino acids. The germline V gene encodes CDR1 DFQATT and CDR2 SNEGSKA (reference sequence). CDR3 DNA: TGCAGTGCTAGAGTACAGGGGGCTAATTCACCCCTCCACTTT. Amino acids: CSARVQGANSPLHF.

This clonotype was counted at least ten times. The V gene is TRBV25-1, the J gene TRBJ1-2; 8 bases agree with TRBD1. The CDR3 has 16 amino acids. The V and J ends lost 2 bases and 4 bases, in that order; junction bases with no gene match: 9. CDR1 is MGHDK, CDR2 SYGVNS, per germline. The DNA for the CDR3 is TGTGCCAGCAGTGAAGGGGACAGGTATCGCTCCTATGGCTACACCTTC. This codes for CASSEGDRYRSYGYTF.

CDR3 residues: CASSQEDASSYNEQFF. The CDR3 DNA follows: TGTGCCAGCAGCCAAGAGGACGCAAGCTCCTACAATGAGCAGTTCTTC. This chain joins TRBV14 and TRBJ2-1; D not certain. The germline CDR1 and CDR2 sequences are SGHDN and FVKESK. Trimming removed 0 bases at V and 0 bases at J, with 9 bases between. This CDR3 region has 16 residues.

Concerning this clonotype itself: A read error may account for a junction end that differs from germline. This chain links TRBV3-1 with TRBJ2-3; TRBD2 agrees at 11 bases. The length of the CDR3 is 16 residues. Germline lookup yields CDR1 LGHDT and CDR2 YNNKEL (reference sequence). The CDR3 reads CACSQLAGGPTDTQYF. CDR3 nucleotides: TGTGCCTGCAGCCAATTAGCGGGGGGGCCCACAGATACGCAGTATTTT.

This clonotype was seen more than once but under ten times. The chain couples TRBV5-5 to TRBJ2-4; perhaps D is TRBD1 or TRBD2 (6 bases each). The J call may be mistaken, given a closer DNA end match to TRBJ2-7. Germline loops: CDR1 SGHKS, CDR2 YYEKEE (reference sequence). The CDR3 has 14 amino acids. The CDR3 bases are TGTGCCAGCAGCGTACTCCGGGGGCCGTACGAGCAGTACTTC. Amino acids: CASSVLRGPYEQYF.

The rearrangement uses TRBV6-6 and TRBJ2-5; D might be TRBD2 (6 bases). V lost 8 bases and J 5 bases, leaving 18 bases between the germline ends. Per germline, CDR1 MNHNY and CDR2 SVGAGI (reference sequence). The CDR3 contains 14 residues. This CDR3 is CASGAPPGGETQYF. The CDR3 bases are TGTGCCAGCGGTGCGCCGCCCGGAGGGGAGACCCAGTACTTC.

At least ten counts were recorded for this clonotype. V usage is TRBV29-1 and J usage is TRBJ2-7; TRBD1 aligns across 9 bases. V lost 4 bases and J lost 0; bases outside the gene matches: 1. The CDR3 is 13 amino acids. Germline V gives CDR1 SQVTM, CDR2 ANQGSEA. In DNA, the CDR3 is TGCAGCGTTGTACAGGGGGCCTCCTACGAGCAGTACTTC. This encodes CSVVQGASYEQYF.

Comments on this clonotype: One end of the junction varies from germline; a read error may be responsible. The chain uses TRBV11-1 and TRBJ1-2, with TRBD1 identical over 8 bases. Germline CDR1 is SGHAT and CDR2 is FQDESV (reference sequence). The CDR3 loop spans 15 amino acids. The CDR3 here is CASSSQDREPYGCTF. The CDR3, as DNA: TGTGCCAGCAGCTCCCAGGACAGGGAGCCCTATGGCTGCACCTTC.

This clonotype occurred many times. J is TRBJ2-1 and V is TRBV20-1, with 8 nucleotides matching TRBD1. After removal of 4 bases from V and 4 bases from J, the junction contained 12 bases not matched to a gene. Germline lookup yields CDR1 DFQATT and CDR2 SNEGSKA (reference sequence). The CDR3 totals 16 residues. The CDR3 sequence is CSANGGAGGTYNEQFF. The CDR3, as DNA: TGCAGTGCTAATGGGGGCGCAGGGGGCACTTACAATGAGCAGTTCTTC.

The chain has TRBV18 and TRBJ2-7; D gene unclear. Trimming left V 3 bases short and J 4 bases short, with 10 bases between. The CDR3 length is 13 residues. Per the germline V gene, CDR1 is KGHSH and CDR2 is LQKENI. The chain's CDR3 is CASSPQHAYEQYF. CDR3 nucleotide sequence: TGTGCCAGCTCACCTCAACACGCTTACGAGCAGTACTTC.

Comments on this clonotype: A much larger clone differs from this one at a single base, so this may be a read error. The chain joins TRBV4-2 to TRBJ2-1, with a possible D match to TRBD1 (6 bases). Germline assignment: CDR1 LGHNA and CDR2 YNFKEQ. Trimming shortened V by 6 bases and J by 2 bases, and 20 bases separated the two germline ends. The CDR3 spans 17 residues. The CDR3 DNA reads TGTGCCAGCAGTCAGGGACAAGCAGGTGTTGCCTACAATGAGCAGTTCTTC. It specifies CASSQGQAGVAYNEQFF.

This clonotype appeared many times. The chain recombines TRBV27 with TRBJ2-5; no definite D call. Germline V gene lookup returns CDR1 MNHEY and CDR2 SMNVEV (reference sequence). The CDR3 is 15 residues long. V shed 4 bases and J shed 2 bases, with 14 bases lying between them. CDR3 in amino acids: CASSSPIDKQETQYF. The CDR3 coding sequence is TGTGCCAGCAGTTCCCCAATAGATAAGCAAGAGACCCAGTACTTC.

The chain couples TRBV4-1 to TRBJ1-2; TRBD1 is a possible D gene (5 bases). Germline assignment: CDR1 MGHRA and CDR2 YSYEKL. V was trimmed by 1 base and J by 4 bases, leaving 10 bases between them. The CDR3 is 14 residues long. The CDR3 coding sequence is TGCGCCAGCAGCCAAGGATATCAGGGCTATGGCTACACCTTC. Its protein product is CASSQGYQGYGYTF.

This rearrangement joins TRBV7-9 to TRBJ2-3; D remains unclear. Germline loops: CDR1 SEHNR, CDR2 FQNEAQ (reference sequence). Trimming took 2 bases from V and 9 from J, leaving 15 bases between them. The CDR3 has 14 amino acids. CDR3: CASSLPTGGRTQYF. In DNA, the CDR3 is TGTGCCAGCAGCTTACCTACGGGCGGCAGGACGCAGTATTTT.